This TCR beta chain was captured by sequencing in a study of response to subunit inactivated influenza vaccine. Study-wide results and caveats: The study's authors posited that every seasonal influenza vaccination enlists few new T cells.

Of note for this clonotype: Its antigen is currently unknown.

TCRdb analysed the RT-PCR reads with MiXCR anew, one entry per CDR3 protein. Of around 520,000 distinct CDR3 sequences detected, 12% appear once; the ten largest clones hold about 9.4%. Germline CDR1 reads SGDLS; CDR2 reads YYNGEE. Trimming took off 4 bases at V and 0 bases at J, with 14 bases between the two ends. The CDR3 has 15 residues. This clonotype was obtained from a man in his fifties who received an inactivated influenza vaccine. The sample here was PBMCs from blood, taken on the day of vaccination. The chain links TRBV9 to TRBJ2-7; D could derive from TRBD1 or TRBD2 (5 bases each). CDR3 DNA sequence: TGTGCCAGCAGCCCTTGGGACGGAAGCTCCTACGAGCAGTACTTC. Its translation: CASSPWDGSSYEQYF.